This T cell receptor (beta chain) was identified in a study of blood T cell repertoires in COVID-19. Clones were read by immunoSEQ multiplex PCR, and TCRdb kept only the in-frame ones, dropping some. The data hold about 130,000 clones, with around 74% observed a single time. Trimming cost V 8 bases and J 7 bases; bases outside gene matches: 13. The CDR3 is made up of 15 amino acids. Germline lookup yields CDR1 MDHEN and CDR2 SYDVKM. The source material was peripheral blood. The chain carries TRBV28 and TRBJ2-1; 8 bases agree with TRBD1. The origin of this receptor is a man older than 75 with COVID-19, enrolled during active disease. For the CDR3, the DNA is TGTGCCAGCTCGCGTCGGGACAGGAGTCGGAATGAGCAGTTCTTC. Residues: CASSRRDRSRNEQFF.